This is a list of T cell receptor beta chains from one sample in a study of blood T cell repertoires in COVID-19. Sequencing used immunoSEQ multiplex PCR; TCRdb keeps in-frame clones, though not all of them. The sample comprises hundreds of thousands of clones, roughly 86% of which are singletons, and around 2.1% rests with the top ten. The specimen was peripheral blood. These receptors were collected from a woman aged 25 to 39 who had recovered from COVID-19. The CDR3 runs from the conserved cysteine through the conserved F or W. A D gene is named only where the DNA matches it firmly. Size tells how often a clone was seen (once, few, many) or the class of an expanded clone, and some rows leave it out.

d_call	v_call	clone_size	j_call	cdr3_aa	cdr3_nt
TRBD2	TRBV7-9	NA	TRBJ2-5	CASSETSGIEETQYF	TGTGCCAGCAGCGAAACTAGCGGTATAGAAGAGACCCAGTACTTC
NA	TRBV21-1	NA	TRBJ2-4	CASSNAAGTWGRWGAKNIQYF	TGTGCCAGCAGCAACGCAGCCGGGACATGGGGCAGGTGGGGAGCCAAAAACATTCAGTACTTC
TRBD1	TRBV5-4	NA	TRBJ1-1	CASRNRGGNTEAFF	TGTGCCAGCAGAAACAGGGGAGGTAACACTGAAGCTTTCTTT
TRBD1	TRBV6-4	NA	TRBJ1-2	CASSDSIGGADGYTF	TGTGCCAGCAGTGACTCGATAGGGGGCGCGGATGGCTACACCTTC
TRBD2	TRBV10-3	NA	TRBJ2-3	CAISGPSGSKDTQYF	TGTGCCATCAGTGGCCCTAGCGGGAGTAAAGATACGCAGTATTTT
NA	TRBV6-5	few	TRBJ1-5	CASSPVGGLGQPQHF	TGTGCCAGCAGCCCAGTGGGGGGGTTGGGTCAGCCCCAGCATTTT
TRBD2	TRBV28	few	TRBJ2-7	CASIRGNFLAGPYEQYF	TGTGCCAGTATTCGAGGAAACTTCTTAGCGGGGCCCTACGAGCAGTACTTC
NA	TRBV20-1	NA	TRBJ1-2	CSARDIDGYTF	TGCAGTGCTAGAGATATAGATGGCTACACCTTC
NA	TRBV3-1/TRBV3-2	NA	TRBJ1-3	CASSQDSGSGNTIYF	TGTGCCAGCAGCCAAGATTCGGGTTCCGGAAACACCATATATTTT
NA	TRBV27	once	TRBJ1-5	CASSFGGGKPQHF	TGTGCCAGCAGTTTCGGGGGGGGCAAGCCCCAGCATTTT
NA	TRBV4-3	NA	TRBJ1-1	CASSQGSGVYGAFF	TGCGCCAGCAGCCAAGGTTCAGGGGTCTATGGAGCTTTCTTT
NA	TRBV7-9	NA	TRBJ1-1	CASSLAGQNEAFF	TGTGCCAGCAGCTTAGCTGGACAGAACGAAGCTTTCTTT
TRBD1	TRBV29-1	NA	TRBJ1-1	CSAPGQGFTEAFF	TGCAGCGCCCCGGGACAGGGGTTCACTGAAGCTTTCTTT